Detailed here is one T cell receptor beta chain. Its antigen is still unknown. The data stem from a study of OX40 agonist ivuxolimab in advanced cancers. For the study at large: Three patients, one with hepatocellular carcinoma and two with cutaneous melanoma, achieved partial responses.

Clones were read by immunoSEQ multiplex PCR, and TCRdb kept only the in-frame ones, dropping some. The sample records approximately 87,000 clones, 88% being singletons. Study findings and constraints: By week 6 at 0.1 to 3.0 mg/kg, blood CD4+ and CD8+ T cells had expanded clonally. Relatively little clonal expansion, among the lowest observed, appeared in partial responders at 0.1-3.0 mg/kg. CD8+ T cells showed, on average, more clonal expansion than CD4+ cells.

The clonotype comes from an adult with an advanced solid tumor such as melanoma, head and neck, liver or kidney cancer. The sample was CD4+ or CD8+ T cells sorted from blood, taken in a trial of the OX40 agonist ivuxolimab.

The CDR3 nucleotides read TGTGCCAGCTCAGCGGCCGGTAGCCGCTCCTACGAGCAGTACTTC. Translated: CASSAAGSRSYEQYF. This chain connects TRBV18 to TRBJ2-7, with no clear D. From germline, CDR1 is KGHSH and CDR2 LQKENI. Trimming took 5 bases from V and 0 from J, leaving 14 bases between them. The CDR3 has 15 amino acids.